Included here is one T cell receptor beta chain sequence, with context. Germline V gene sequence: CDR1 SNHLY, CDR2 FYNNEI. The V gene end was trimmed by 6 bases and the J gene end by 3 bases; junction bases not matched to a gene: 12. This CDR3 is 16 amino acids long. The method was immunoSEQ multiplex PCR; TCRdb's version includes in-frame clones alone and lacks a portion of them. The sample comprises 72,000 or so clones, approximately 94% of which are singletons, and 0.3% to 0.45% rests with the top ten. The data are from a study of technical replicates of blood from a few donors. This clonotype was sampled from a human donor in good health. Sequencing was performed on T cells isolated from PBMCs. The rearrangement links TRBV2 to TRBJ2-7; TRBD1 matches at 9 bases. The CDR3 here is CASSIDRDREIYEQYF. The CDR3 DNA sequence: TGTGCCAGCAGCATCGATCGGGACAGGGAGATCTACGAGCAGTACTTC.